One sample yielded the 10 T cell receptor beta chains listed below, sequenced in a study of CD8 T cells in Susac syndrome. An input of about 0.5 to 1 ug of RNA was subjected to reverse transcription using random hexamers. TCRdb re-analysed the immunoSEQ multiplex PCR reads in MiXCR, keeping a single row per CDR3 protein. The table lists some 130,000 distinct CDR3 sequences, approximately 94% of them singletons. Sequencing was done on a sample of CD4+ T cells from PBMCs. These receptors all stem from a human donor with multiple sclerosis.

The rearrangement joins TRBV3-1 to TRBJ1-1; D might be TRBD1 (5 bases). The CDR3 is 15 residues long. The V and J ends lost 1 base and 3 bases respectively, with 12 bases between them. Per the germline V gene, CDR1 is LGHDT and CDR2 is YNNKEL (reference sequence). The CDR3 region is CASSQGGREHTEAFF. As DNA, the CDR3 is TGTGCCAGCAGCCAAGGGGGCAGGGAGCACACTGAAGCTTTCTTT.

V and J are TRBV3-1 and TRBJ2-7; D gene ambiguous. The ends were cut back, 2 bases at V and 2 bases at J, with 13 bases in the middle. Germline lookup yields CDR1 LGHDT and CDR2 YNNKEL (reference sequence). The CDR3 loop spans 15 amino acids. For the CDR3, the DNA is TGTGCCAGCAGCCAATTAGACACCCTTCCCTACGAGCAGTACTTC. Its translation is CASSQLDTLPYEQYF.

The genes are TRBV7-2 and TRBJ1-4; 11 bases match TRBD1. Germline V gene lookup returns CDR1 SGHTA and CDR2 FQGNSA. The trim removed 5 bases at V and 8 bases at J, leaving 7 bases unmatched. There are 15 residues in the CDR3. The CDR3 loop reads CASSRSGTGGEKLFF. The DNA for the CDR3 is TGTGCCAGCAGCAGGTCCGGGACAGGGGGAGAAAAACTGTTTTTT. The full variable domain, with the rest looked up from reference TRBV7-2 and TRBJ1-4, is GAGVSQSPSNKVTEKGKDVELRCDPISGHTALYWYRQSLGQGLEFLIYFQGNSAPDKSGLPSDRFSAERTGGSVSTLTIQRTQQEDSAVYLCASSRSGTGGEKLFFGSGTQLSVL.

This clonotype was recorded only once. The V call is TRBV20-1, the J call TRBJ1-1, with a weak D call TRBD1 (5 bases). V gave up 6 bases and J gave up 4 bases, with 15 bases separating them. This CDR3 has 13 amino acids. Germline loops: CDR1 DFQATT, CDR2 SNEGSKA (reference sequence). DNA of the CDR3: TGCAGTGCCCCTCAAGGGGCAGGCACTGAAGCTTTCTTT. It translates to CSAPQGAGTEAFF.

V is TRBV12-3 or TRBV12-4 and J is TRBJ2-7, with D possibly TRBD2 on 5 matching bases. V was shortened by 2 bases and J by 6 bases, with 11 bases between the two germline ends. The CDR3 contains 13 residues. CDR3 coding DNA: TGTGCCAGCAGTTTACGGCTAGCCGGCGAGCAGTACTTC. It codes for CASSLRLAGEQYF.

The gene calls are TRBV3-1 and TRBJ2-2; perhaps TRBD2 as D (7 bases). The CDR3 runs 13 residues. Germline V gives CDR1 LGHDT, CDR2 YNNKEL (reference sequence). V was pared by 10 bases and J by 7 bases, with 16 bases between. CDR3 protein: CATSNRGGGELFF. The CDR3 coding sequence is TGTGCCACCTCAAATAGGGGGGGCGGGGAGCTGTTTTTT.

Here the CDR3 reads CASSRKGGGTYQETQYF. The CDR3 coding sequence is TGTGCCAGCAGCCGCAAAGGTGGAGGGACCTACCAAGAGACCCAGTACTTC. The V gene is TRBV27, the J gene TRBJ2-5, with a possible D match to TRBD2 (6 bases). V lost 6 bases, J lost 0 bases, and 20 bases lay in between. In germline, CDR1 is MNHEY, CDR2 SMNVEV (reference sequence). The CDR3 has 17 residues.

This rearrangement joins TRBV23-1 to TRBJ2-7, with D unresolved. TRBV23-1 is reported as an ORF; its role is uncertain. The V gene lost 4 bases and the J gene lost 6 bases, with 31 bases spanning the gap. The CDR3 is made up of 19 amino acids. CDR3 bases: TGCGCCAGCAGTCGGGCGAGAGGTTGGTGCTTTATCGCCACCTCCGAGCAGTACTTC. Encoded protein: CASSRARGWCFIATSEQYF.

The CDR3: CASSAPTGFNTEAFF. CDR3 bases: TGCGCCAGCAGCGCTCCGACAGGGTTTAACACTGAAGCTTTCTTT. The chain employs TRBV5-1 and TRBJ1-1; 7 bases match TRBD1. The CDR3 loop spans 15 amino acids. Trimming removed 4 bases from V and 2 bases from J; junction bases left unmatched: 8. The V gene's germline CDR1 is SGHRS and CDR2 YFSETQ.

V and J are TRBV7-2 and TRBJ2-7; a possible D gene is TRBD1 (5 bases). The V gene's germline CDR1 is SGHTA and CDR2 FQGNSA. The V and J ends lost 6 bases and 1 base respectively, with 19 bases between them. The CDR3 has 16 residues. This CDR3 reads CASSPMQGTRSYEQYF. The CDR3, as DNA: TGTGCCAGCAGTCCCATGCAGGGCACCCGATCCTACGAGCAGTACTTC.